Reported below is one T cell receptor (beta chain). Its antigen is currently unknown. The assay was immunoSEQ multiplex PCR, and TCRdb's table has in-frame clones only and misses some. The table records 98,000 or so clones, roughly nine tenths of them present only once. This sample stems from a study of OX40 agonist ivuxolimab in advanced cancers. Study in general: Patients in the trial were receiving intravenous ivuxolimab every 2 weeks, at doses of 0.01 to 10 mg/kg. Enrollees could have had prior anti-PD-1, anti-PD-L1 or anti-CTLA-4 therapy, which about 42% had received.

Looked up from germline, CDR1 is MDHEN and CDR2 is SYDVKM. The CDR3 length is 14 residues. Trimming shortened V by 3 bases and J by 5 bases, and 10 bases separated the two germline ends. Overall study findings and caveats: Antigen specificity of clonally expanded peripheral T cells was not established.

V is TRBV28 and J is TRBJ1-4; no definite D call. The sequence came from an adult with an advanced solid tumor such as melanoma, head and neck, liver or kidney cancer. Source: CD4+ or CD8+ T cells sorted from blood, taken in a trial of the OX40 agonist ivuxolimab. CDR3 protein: CASSLPLGNEKLFF. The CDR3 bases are TGTGCCAGCAGTTTGCCCCTTGGGAATGAAAAACTGTTTTTT.